The entry below describes one T cell receptor beta chain. This clone was counted once. Which antigen it targets is not known. No base quality values were provided; no much bigger clone lies one nucleotide off. Library prep was done by the immunoSEQ multiplex PCR assay. The multiplex PCR relied on a mix of 60 forward primers for TCR Vbeta segments and 13 reverse primers for TCR Jbeta segments. The CDR3 region of rearranged TCR beta genes was amplified from genomic DNA with a multiplex PCR assay. On the Illumina HiSeq System, the amplified TCR beta libraries were sequenced as 87-base-pair reads. The paper's data handling went like this. A later analysis tallied roughly 76 million unique TCR beta chains across the 600 to 700 repertoires, and 10 million to 11 million of those chains were shared by two or more donors. A nearest-neighbor algorithm error-corrected the raw reads and collapsed the reads into unique sequences, merging closely related sequences to remove PCR and sequencing errors. CDR3 sequences were aligned to IMGT reference sequences to assign V, D and J gene segments. For a sequence to be retained, a match of at least six nucleotides to both a V gene segment and a J gene segment was required. Rearrangements were classified as productive when the CDR3 lacked stop codons and remained in frame with V and J, and all other rearrangements were classified as non-productive. Following IMGT convention, CDR3 was defined as the stretch from the second conserved V-encoded cysteine to the conserved J-encoded phenylalanine. In an earlier analysis of around 570 of the donors, sequences lacking an unambiguous match to a single V gene segment were excluded. In an earlier analysis of 587 of the donors, a V segment was called functional when productive rearrangements were above 56.7%, and segregating when the standard deviation between donors exceeded 5%. A statistical classification framework was built for diagnosing cytomegalovirus status from the catalog of TCR beta chain sequences. V and J gene assignment, in a later analysis, came from comparing TCR nucleotide sequences with IMGT/GENE-DB human TR gene sequences. Using the TCRdist pipeline, a later analysis assigned CDR3 sequences along with most-parsimonious VDJ recombination scenarios. In a later analysis, every TCR beta chain was defined by the combination of its CDR3 amino acid sequence and its V-gene family, and reads without a unique V-gene family were dropped. A later analysis removed 592 highly shared, low-generation-probability nucleotide sequences to deal with suspected cross-contamination and a sequencing artifact. In a later analysis, a clonal expansion index for each public chain was calculated from normalized within-repertoire ranks of inferred template counts. Generation probabilities in a later analysis came from a VDJ recombination model fitted to out-of-frame rearrangements, and those results were checked against IGoR. In a later analysis, TCR-TCR, TCR-HLA and TCR-CMV co-occurrence was scored with hypergeometric tests, and a repertoire-size bias correction was applied to TCR pairs. To estimate false discovery rates, a later analysis permuted the HLA or CMV assignments 20 times. A later analysis grouped co-occurring TCRs with DBSCAN, adding TCRdist sequence similarity when clustering within HLA-allele-positive subsets. For co-occurrence clustering, repertoires with fewer than 30,000 or more than 120,000 public chains were excluded, along with 4 to 6 repertoires with anomalous nucleotide sharing. Here the immuneACCESS table is served through TCRdb, limited to in-frame sequences with V and J called. Missing clones are a known gap in these copies; in checked studies unresolved V genes cover under half, and the rest lacks a known reason. V and J calls and clone size follow that table, whereas D and trimming were derived from the DNA. This sample is represented by around 150,000 clones; around three quarters of them were singletons. The ten largest clonotypes hold roughly 2% of the sample.

These data belong to a study of cytomegalovirus exposure and HLA in healthy donors (dated by TCRdb to 2016 to 2017). About the full investigation: An earlier analysis of 550 to 700 of the donors reported about 250 Gb of sequence data and approximately 110 million unique TCR beta sequences from approximately 180 million T cells. An early release covering roughly 600 HLA-typed donors comprised about 300 gigabases of sequencing data and around 80 million unique TCR sequences. Among the roughly 390 genotyped donors, under 90% belonged to the genetic ancestry cluster associated with self-reported Caucasian donors. The aim of the study was to test whether cataloging public T cell receptors could identify signatures of past pathogen exposure. The study profiled the T cell repertoires of hundreds of subjects by immunosequencing and related them to cytomegalovirus serostatus. Besides the first cohort of 666 subjects, a separate validation cohort made up of 120 different subjects was used. To predict cytomegalovirus infection status, the study combined high-throughput TCR immunosequencing, statistical association of individual TCRs with disease status, and machine learning. To study patterns of TCR occurrence, a later analysis re-analyzed previously published TCR beta repertoires from 500 to 850 donors and added high-resolution HLA genotyping. The later analysis used no new phenotypic data to find candidate immune exposures, relying instead on TCR beta sequences and their occurrence across donors. An earlier analysis of fewer than 750 of the donors used high-throughput TCR beta sequencing to judge whether each TCR beta V gene segment behaved as functional or pseudogenic. Donor age, sex, ethnicity and CMV serostatus were compiled together with the repertoire data. In a later genetic analysis, genome-wide SNP genotypes for about 55% of the 666 donors were used, and that subset was treated as a discovery cohort. All discovery cohort repertoires had been generated using a single sequencing platform. Both class I and class II loci were covered by HLA typing, at four-digit resolution. Typing coverage differed by locus: A, B, C, DRB1 and DQB1 were typed in about 620-640 donors, DQA1 in about 500, DPA1 in roughly 590, and DPB1 in about 450. Because of strong linkage in the cohort, five DR-DQ haplotypes were treated as single units for association and clustering. Across approximately 400 genotyped donors of the cohort, an average of about 240,000 unique TCR beta nucleotide sequences per donor were sequenced, and roughly a sixth of those sequences were non-productive.

The cohort was made up of about 610 healthy bone marrow donors. Cohort members were all nominally healthy when sampled, although unrecorded immune exposures were likely present. The donor tested CMV seronegative, placing the donor among the approximately 400 seronegative members of the cohort. A peripheral blood sample was collected from each donor, and TCR beta sequencing was performed on peripheral blood mononuclear cells. Genomic DNA extraction from the blood cell samples was performed with the Qiagen DNeasy Blood Extraction Kit. Paper-wide results and their limitations: A further reported finding was that TCR beta sequences accurately predicted the HLA-A and HLA-B alleles for most subjects in the first cohort. According to a later analysis, TCR association rates differed among HLA loci, with DRB1 alleles showing the most associated TCRs and HLA-C alleles showing the fewest. In this cohort, only TCR beta chains were sequenced, and detectable features were limited by the absence of alpha or paired-chain data. Roughly uniform sequencing depth across donors was assumed in presence/absence analyses, although this assumption may not hold. Several of the top co-occurrence clusters appeared to be linked to parvovirus B19, influenza, CMV and Epstein-Barr virus, according to a later analysis. Compared with equally common non-associated chains, HLA-associated TCR beta chains in a later analysis were more clonally expanded and had lower generation probabilities. In a later analysis, most CMV-associated TCR beta chains were found to appear HLA-restricted, with HLA associations seemingly driven largely by CMV exposure. A cluster of highly shared sequence variants was judged likely to be a technical artifact of the sequencing pipeline. Broadly in line with IMGT annotations, most TCR beta V segments showed up in productive rearrangements about 87% or about 30% of the time in an earlier analysis of about 500 of the donors. The only immune exposure information available for the cohort was CMV serostatus. Three of the identified cytomegalovirus-associated TCR beta chains were confirmed in vitro to be specific for cytomegalovirus antigens. Most TCR sequences were observed very rarely across donors, whereas some public TCRs were present in many individuals. When HLA alleles, especially DR and DQ, strongly co-occurred, TCR associations were difficult to assign to individual alleles. In a later analysis, around 17,000 TCR beta sequences were associated with specific HLA alleles at a false discovery rate of 0.05. HLA typing was unavailable for some donors at each locus, so association tests used only the typed subset. A later genetic analysis associated a missense DCLRE1C variant with V-gene and J-gene trimming of TCR beta chains, and an independent cohort replicated the association. Because the 87-base-pair reads could not distinguish some IMGT-functional V segments, including TRBV6-2 and TRBV6-3, those segments were excluded. The authors suggested that the approach could potentially be generalized to other disease states and immunological phenotypes. In both the original and validation cohorts, the classifier was reported to diagnose cytomegalovirus status with high specificity and sensitivity. The study gave a list of roughly 150 TCR beta chains associated with cytomegalovirus. Linkage disequilibrium might explain the correlated functional status among segregating V segments, but an unknown experimental factor could not be excluded. The earlier analysis of about 600 of the donors excluded seventeen rarely observed V segments, including chromosome 9 orphons, because counts were too low. A later genetic analysis reported fewer N-insertions in productive TCRs among donors in an Asian-associated ancestry cluster than the roughly 700-donor mean.

From cysteine to phenylalanine, the CDR3 is 17 amino acids long. Only CDR3 DNA remains: 51 bases, in frame from the first base. Germline trimming: 6 bases from V, 5 bases from J; junction bases outside gene matches: 7. The germline V gene encodes CDR1 ENHRY and CDR2 SYGVKD. Material: PBMCs. The chain joins TRBV10-3 to TRBJ2-1; 16 junctional bases match TRBD2. The TCR sequence derives from a man aged 30-40 years in good health and CMV-seronegative. The sequence in DNA is TGTGCCATCAGAGCGGGACTAGCGGGAGGGAACAACAATGAGCAGTTCTTC. The resulting protein is CAIRAGLAGGNNNEQFF.